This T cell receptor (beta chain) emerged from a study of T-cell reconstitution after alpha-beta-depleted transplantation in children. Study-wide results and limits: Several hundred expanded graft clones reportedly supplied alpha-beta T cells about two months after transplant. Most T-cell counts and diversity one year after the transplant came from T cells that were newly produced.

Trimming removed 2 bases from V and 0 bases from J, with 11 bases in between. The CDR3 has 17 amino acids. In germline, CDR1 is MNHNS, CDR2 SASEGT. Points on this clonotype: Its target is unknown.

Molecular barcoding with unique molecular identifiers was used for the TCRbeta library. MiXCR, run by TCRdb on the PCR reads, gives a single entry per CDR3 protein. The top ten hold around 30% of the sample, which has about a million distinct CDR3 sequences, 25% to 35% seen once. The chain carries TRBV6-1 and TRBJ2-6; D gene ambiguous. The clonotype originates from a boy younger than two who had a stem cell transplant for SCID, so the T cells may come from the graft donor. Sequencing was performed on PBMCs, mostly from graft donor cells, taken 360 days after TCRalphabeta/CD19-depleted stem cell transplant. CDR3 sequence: CASSELIARSGANVLTF. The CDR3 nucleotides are TGTGCCAGCAGTGAATTGATAGCTCGCTCTGGGGCCAACGTCCTGACTTTC.